This TCR beta chain comes out of a study of cytomegalovirus exposure and HLA in healthy donors. This CDR3 is built from 13 residues. CDR1 is KGHSH and CDR2 is LQKENI in the germline V gene. With 5 bases removed from V and 2 bases from J, the gap between germline ends came to 9 bases. The PCR had 60 Vbeta and 13 Jbeta primers. TCRdb's table, derived via immunoSEQ multiplex PCR, lists solely in-frame clones and lacks some. The sample shows approximately 190,000 clones, and almost 0.75% sits with its ten largest clones. The study, taken as a whole, reports: A list of about 180 TCR beta chains associated with cytomegalovirus was given. Several of the most significant clusters appeared linked to common viral pathogens, based on a later analysis. Owing to their indistinguishability, certain V segments, notably TRBV6-2 and TRBV6-3, were excluded. Roughly uniform sequencing depth across donors was assumed, possibly incorrectly.

Comments on this clone: The antigen remains unidentified.

The TCR was taken from a boy younger than 18 in good health and CMV-seronegative. The sample consisted of PBMCs. V gene TRBV18 combines with J gene TRBJ2-5; D gene uncertain. In DNA, the CDR3 is TGTGCCAGCTCAATCGGGTTTCAAGAGACCCAGTACTTC. It is translated as CASSIGFQETQYF. Full variable domain (remainder filled in from reference TRBV18 and TRBJ2-5): NAGVMQNPRHLVRRRGQEARLRCSPMKGHSHVYWYRQLPEEGLKFMVYLQKENIIDESGMPKERFSAEFPKEGPSILRIQQVVRGDSAAYFCASSIGFQETQYFGPGTRLLVL.